These T cell receptor beta chains were read from a single sample in a study of cytomegalovirus exposure and HLA in healthy donors. Some clones are missing from TCRdb's copy, which holds only in-frame ones; the method was immunoSEQ multiplex PCR. This table holds 100,000 to 150,000 clones, just under 95% found once. The sequencing input was PBMCs. The receptors shown here come from a woman aged 18-29 years in good health and CMV-seronegative. CDR3s include the opening cysteine and the closing phenylalanine or tryptophan.

CDR3 protein: CASSQYGETGPGQFF
V gene: TRBV4-2
J gene: TRBJ2-1

CDR3 protein: CASSQGRVPNYGYTF
V gene: TRBV4-1
J gene: TRBJ1-2

CDR3 protein: CASSIPGRGDTEAFF
V gene: TRBV28
J gene: TRBJ1-1

CDR3 protein: CSAPGLGWQETQYF
V gene: TRBV29-1
J gene: TRBJ2-5

CDR3 protein: CASSTGLSGIGNTIYF
V gene: TRBV7-9
J gene: TRBJ1-3

CDR3 protein: CAWMRQAYSYEQYF
V gene: TRBV30
J gene: TRBJ2-7

CDR3 protein: CAWAGGRGNSPLHF
V gene: TRBV30
J gene: TRBJ1-6

CDR3 protein: CASSLGGVTNTEAFF
V gene: TRBV4-2
J gene: TRBJ1-1

CDR3 protein: CASSYRTSGRLDTQYF
V gene: TRBV5-1
J gene: TRBJ2-3

CDR3 protein: CASRGPGVLEQFF
V gene: TRBV28
J gene: TRBJ2-1

CDR3 protein: CAISGTSGGAGDTQYF
V gene: TRBV10-3
J gene: TRBJ2-3

CDR3 protein: CAWRRLAGATGELFF
V gene: TRBV30
J gene: TRBJ2-2

CDR3 protein: CASGSITGEAFF
V gene: TRBV12-5
J gene: TRBJ1-1

CDR3 protein: CATSARAMNTEAFF
V gene: TRBV15
J gene: TRBJ1-1

CDR3 protein: CASSFIIGAVVNSPLHF
V gene: TRBV27
J gene: TRBJ1-6

CDR3 protein: CASSPRPGMDTEAFF
V gene: TRBV18
J gene: TRBJ1-1

CDR3 protein: CASSPQRTGTDTQYF
V gene: TRBV5-1
J gene: TRBJ2-3

CDR3 protein: CASGRQTQETQYF
V gene: TRBV12-5
J gene: TRBJ2-5

CDR3 protein: CAWSSAQGYGYTF
V gene: TRBV30
J gene: TRBJ1-2

CDR3 protein: CSVSAGVGTEAFF
V gene: TRBV29-1
J gene: TRBJ1-1

CDR3 protein: CASSVGGPEVNYEQYF
V gene: TRBV9
J gene: TRBJ2-7

CDR3 protein: CASSHTVYEQYF
V gene: TRBV7-9
J gene: TRBJ2-7

CDR3 protein: CASRGGGFNEQFF
V gene: TRBV5-4
J gene: TRBJ2-1

CDR3 protein: CASWGGSEAFF
V gene: TRBV2
J gene: TRBJ1-1

CDR3 protein: CASSSHRTGGDTGELFF
V gene: TRBV25-1
J gene: TRBJ2-2

CDR3 protein: CASSPGLAGAGDTQYF
V gene: TRBV7-7
J gene: TRBJ2-3

CDR3 protein: CASTGGGHSGNTIYF
V gene: TRBV28
J gene: TRBJ1-3

CDR3 protein: CASSMTLLNTEAFF
V gene: TRBV5-1
J gene: TRBJ1-1

CDR3 protein: CASASGTYNEQFF
V gene: TRBV5-1
J gene: TRBJ2-1

CDR3 protein: CSAKIQGGYTF
V gene: TRBV20-1
J gene: TRBJ1-2

CDR3 protein: CASRRQGDEQFF
V gene: TRBV6-6
J gene: TRBJ2-1

CDR3 protein: CASSRGVADLNEQYF
V gene: TRBV6-6
J gene: TRBJ2-7

CDR3 protein: CASSLTGAVNEKLFF
V gene: TRBV5-1
J gene: TRBJ1-4

CDR3 protein: CASSYGTGYNEQFF
V gene: TRBV6-5
J gene: TRBJ2-1

CDR3 protein: CASSLAGDIPGTQYF
V gene: TRBV6-6
J gene: TRBJ2-3

CDR3 protein: CASSRQGNTEAFF
V gene: TRBV28
J gene: TRBJ1-1

CDR3 protein: CASSANPNQGLAPYEQYF
V gene: TRBV6-1
J gene: TRBJ2-7